This TCR beta chain emerged from a study of shared clonotypes between healthy human individuals. As defined, naive CD8 cells were CD45RO-negative and positively selected for CCR7, with terminally differentiated effector memory CD45RA+ cells excluded. Every one of the donors was a Caucasian adult that lived in Nashville, Tennessee. Study results and caveats: In general, naive subsets displayed greater estimated richness than memory subsets did. Sampling covered nothing but blood. Tissue TCR repertoires likely differ from those found in blood.

The junction had 8 bases not matched to a gene; V was cut back by 1 base and J by 1 base. The CDR3 is made up of 17 amino acids. The V gene's germline CDR1 is MGHRA and CDR2 YSYEKL. Assay: immunoSEQ multiplex PCR; the TCRdb copy retains only in-frame clones and omits some. Among under 2,000,000 clones, approximately 95% were seen once, and the ten largest hold more than 0.95%. As for this clone: As yet, its antigen is unknown.

The TCR was taken from a man aged 18 to 30 in good health. Sequenced: naive CD8+ T cells sorted from blood. The chain joins TRBV4-1 to TRBJ2-3; 7 nucleotides match TRBD1. In DNA, the CDR3 is TGCGCCAGCAGCCAAGCCAGGGACAGCCTAGGCACAGATACGCAGTATTTT. This codes for CASSQARDSLGTDTQYF.